The 4 T cell receptor beta chains given below trace back to one sample, sequenced in a study of blood T cell repertoires in COVID-19. Sequencing used immunoSEQ multiplex PCR; TCRdb keeps in-frame clones, though not all of them. The sample has about 30,000 clones; around 90% are singletons. Sequencing was carried out using peripheral blood. The receptors come from a human donor in a cohort sampled during active COVID-19.

V and J are TRBV6-5 and TRBJ2-1; the match to TRBD1 covers 8 bases. The germline gives CDR1 MNHEY, CDR2 SVGAGI. Unmatched junction bases numbered 6, after V lost 3 bases and J lost 2 bases. This CDR3 has 16 residues. CDR3 DNA sequence: TGTGCCAGCAGTTATTCAGACAGGGGTCCCTACAATGAGCAGTTCTTC. Amino acid sequence: CASSYSDRGPYNEQFF.

This clone was seen a few times. The chain employs TRBV28 and TRBJ2-5; 12 bases agree with TRBD1. The V gene's germline CDR1 is MDHEN and CDR2 SYDVKM. The CDR3 length is 15 residues. V dropped 8 bases and J dropped 4; count of bases not matched to a gene: 8. CDR3 DNA: TGTGCCAGCGGTCCCGGGACAGGGGGCCCAGAGACCCAGTACTTC. Its protein product is CASGPGTGGPETQYF.

The chain recombines TRBV15 with TRBJ1-2; D is possibly TRBD1 (5 bases). There are 14 residues in the CDR3. V lost 0 bases, J lost 4 bases, and 9 bases lay in between. Germline V gene data show CDR1 as LNHNV and CDR2 as YYDKDF (reference sequence). This chain's CDR3 is CATSRDTGRYGYTF. The DNA for the CDR3 is TGTGCCACCAGCAGAGATACAGGACGCTATGGCTACACCTTC.

The chain carries TRBV6-5 and TRBJ1-5, with 8 bases lining up with TRBD1. With V trimmed by 10 bases and J by 7 bases, 6 bases remained unmatched. Germline V gene lookup returns CDR1 MNHEY and CDR2 SVGAGI. The CDR3 loop spans 12 amino acids. CDR3 residues: CAITGGSQPQHF. The CDR3 DNA reads as TGTGCCATCACAGGGGGGAGCCAGCCCCAGCATTTT.